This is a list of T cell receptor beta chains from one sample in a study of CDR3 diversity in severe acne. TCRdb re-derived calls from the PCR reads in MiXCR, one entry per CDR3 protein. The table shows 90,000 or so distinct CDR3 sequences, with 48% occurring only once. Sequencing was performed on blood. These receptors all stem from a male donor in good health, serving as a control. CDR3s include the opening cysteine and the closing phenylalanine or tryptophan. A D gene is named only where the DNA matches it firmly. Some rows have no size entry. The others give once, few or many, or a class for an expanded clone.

CASRGWGRETEAFF,TGTGCCAGCAGGGGATGGGGTAGGGAAACTGAAGCTTTCTTT,.,.,TRBV11-2,TRBJ1-1
CSARGGTGVNNQPQHF,TGCAGTGCTAGAGGCGGGACAGGGGTTAACAATCAGCCCCAGCATTTT,few,TRBD1,TRBV20-1,TRBJ1-5
CATSDFRRRTGTSSGDTQYF,TGTGCCACCAGTGATTTCCGCCGACGAACCGGGACTAGCTCTGGCGATACGCAGTATTTT,.,TRBD2,TRBV24-1,TRBJ2-3
CSAKRQGQGYTDTQYF,TGCAGTGCTAAACGACAGGGACAGGGCTACACAGATACGCAGTATTTT,.,TRBD1,TRBV20-1,TRBJ2-3
CASSSRRFGEGLRRTQYF,TGTGCCAGCAGCTCGCGGAGATTCGGGGAGGGTTTGCGGAGGACCCAGTACTTC,.,TRBD2,TRBV7-9,TRBJ2-5
CAISDGNGGKGETQYF,TGTGCCATCAGTGATGGGAACGGGGGTAAGGGAGAGACCCAGTACTTC,.,.,TRBV10-3,TRBJ2-5
CASSHRDRGELFF,TGTGCCAGCAGCCACAGGGATCGCGGGGAGCTGTTTTTT,.,.,TRBV12-3/TRBV12-4,TRBJ2-2
CASRAGTGRQETQYF,TGTGCCAGCAGGGCCGGGACAGGGAGACAAGAGACCCAGTACTTC,many,TRBD1,TRBV2,TRBJ2-5
CASSSEGGGPYEQYF,TGTGCCAGCAGCTCAGAGGGCGGGGGGCCCTACGAGCAGTACTTC,few,TRBD2,TRBV7-6,TRBJ2-7
CASSRSGQQAFF,TGTGCCAGCAGCCGATCCGGACAGCAAGCTTTCTTT,once,.,TRBV3-1,TRBJ1-1
CASSVDPLSNYGYTF,TGTGCCAGCAGCGTAGATCCACTTTCTAACTATGGCTACACCTTC,many,.,TRBV9,TRBJ1-2
CASSESGLAYSNQPQHF,TGTGCCAGCAGTGAGTCAGGTTTGGCGTATAGCAATCAGCCCCAGCATTTT,once,.,TRBV25-1,TRBJ1-5
CASSLETGGSPLHF,TGTGCCAGCAGTTTGGAAACAGGGGGATCACCCCTCCACTTT,few,TRBD1,TRBV12-3/TRBV12-4,TRBJ1-6
CATRRSRGEAFF,TGTGCCACCCGTCGGAGCAGGGGGGAGGCTTTCTTT,.,TRBD1,TRBV6-5,TRBJ1-1
CASSSPSQGSNEKLFF,TGTGCCAGCAGTTCGCCCTCACAGGGATCTAATGAAAAACTGTTTTTT,.,.,TRBV28,TRBJ1-4
CASTSLGTLRAGNTIYF,TGTGCCAGCACCTCCCTCGGGACGCTCCGCGCAGGAAACACCATATATTTT,many,.,TRBV3-1,TRBJ1-3
CASSESRYRRGDEQFF,TGTGCCAGCAGTGAATCAAGGTACCGCCGGGGGGATGAGCAGTTCTTC,medium-sized,TRBD2,TRBV25-1,TRBJ2-1
CASSIPLAPGTEAFF,TGTGCCAGTAGTATACCGCTCGCACCTGGTACTGAAGCTTTCTTT,.,.,TRBV19,TRBJ1-1
CSVEVRKGLAYEQYF,TGCAGCGTTGAGGTACGAAAGGGACTAGCTTACGAGCAGTACTTC,few,TRBD2,TRBV29-1,TRBJ2-7
CAWSAGQGLSGYTF,TGTGCCTGGAGTGCCGGACAGGGCCTGAGTGGCTACACCTTC,.,TRBD1,TRBV24-1,TRBJ1-2
CASSDSGTSGTYNEQFF,TGTGCCAGCAGTGACTCCGGGACTAGCGGGACCTACAATGAGCAGTTCTTC,.,TRBD2,TRBV25-1,TRBJ2-1
CASSLLMNTGELFF,TGTGCCAGCAGCTTACTTATGAACACCGGGGAGCTGTTTTTT,.,.,TRBV11-3,TRBJ2-2
CASSLGMYYEQYF,TGTGCCAGCAGCTTGGGCATGTACTACGAGCAGTACTTC,.,.,TRBV5-5,TRBJ2-7
CASRQGLLNTEAFF,TGTGCCAGCAGACAGGGTCTTTTGAACACTGAAGCTTTCTTT,.,TRBD1,TRBV15,TRBJ1-1
CAINDRASGTYEQYF,TGTGCCATCAATGATCGGGCTAGCGGAACCTACGAGCAGTACTTC,few,TRBD2,TRBV24-1,TRBJ2-7
CSAAVGAGGGTEAFF,TGCAGTGCCGCCGTTGGGGCAGGGGGAGGTACTGAAGCTTTCTTT,.,TRBD1,TRBV20-1,TRBJ1-1
CASSYAGDYYEQYF,TGTGCCAGCAGTTACGCGGGAGACTACTACGAGCAGTACTTC,.,TRBD2,TRBV6-5,TRBJ2-7
CASRPPGKPVGAQYF,TGTGCCAGCAGGCCTCCCGGGAAACCCGTCGGGGCCCAGTACTTC,many,.,TRBV12-3/TRBV12-4,TRBJ2-5
CASERGAGTEAFF,TGTGCCAGCGAACGGGGGGCAGGCACTGAAGCTTTCTTT,.,.,TRBV9,TRBJ1-1
CASSLAGGPVEQYF,TGTGCCAGCAGCTTAGCGGGAGGGCCTGTTGAGCAGTACTTC,few,TRBD2,TRBV7-8,TRBJ2-7
CASSFSAGQETQYF,TGTGCCAGCAGCTTTAGCGCGGGTCAAGAGACCCAGTACTTC,few,.,TRBV11-2,TRBJ2-5
CASGTGATDTQYF,TGTGCCAGCGGGACAGGAGCCACAGATACGCAGTATTTT,.,TRBD1,TRBV6-1,TRBJ2-3
CASSFYKYSGANVLTF,TGTGCCAGCAGCTTCTATAAGTACTCTGGGGCCAACGTCCTGACTTTC,few,.,TRBV7-9,TRBJ2-6
CASSSGLAGVVYEQYF,TGTGCCAGCAGCTCGGGACTAGCGGGAGTGGTCTACGAGCAGTACTTC,.,TRBD2,TRBV7-9,TRBJ2-7
CASRVRRDNEQFF,TGCGCCAGCAGGGTACGCAGGGACAATGAGCAGTTCTTC,.,.,TRBV10-2,TRBJ2-1
CSVDMGMVPQYF,TGCAGCGTTGATATGGGGATGGTTCCCCAGTACTTC,.,.,TRBV29-1,TRBJ2-5
CASSSVRSYEQYF,TGTGCCAGCAGTAGTGTAAGGTCCTACGAGCAGTACTTC,once,.,TRBV6-5,TRBJ2-7
CASRASGYEQYF,TGTGCCAGCAGAGCGAGCGGGTACGAGCAGTACTTC,.,.,TRBV12-3/TRBV12-4,TRBJ2-7
CASRGDQETQYF,TGTGCCAGCCGGGGTGACCAAGAGACCCAGTACTTC,many,.,TRBV6-6,TRBJ2-5
CASSLVIGGGQGLSSYNSPLHF,TGCGCCAGCAGCTTGGTAATCGGGGGTGGGCAGGGGCTCAGCTCCTATAATTCACCCCTCCACTTT,few,.,TRBV5-1,TRBJ1-6
CASRPNTASNQPQHF,TGTGCCAGCAGACCGAACACGGCCAGCAATCAGCCCCAGCATTTT,.,.,TRBV25-1,TRBJ1-5
CATSDSNRETQYF,TGTGCCACCAGTGACTCCAACCGGGAGACCCAGTACTTC,.,.,TRBV24-1,TRBJ2-5
CASSFRTGGDVVTQYF,TGTGCCAGCAGCTTCCGAACAGGGGGCGACGTAGTGACCCAGTACTTC,.,TRBD1,TRBV7-8,TRBJ2-5